This TCR beta chain was recorded in a study of blood T cell repertoires in COVID-19. Study background: Specimens from acute and convalescent COVID-19 originated in the United States, Italy and Spain.

TCRdb keeps only in-frame clones here, not all; method: immunoSEQ multiplex PCR. The sample holds more than 100,000 clones, about 90% seen once. Sequencing used peripheral blood. This TCR was sampled from a man aged 45-65 years with active COVID-19.

The DNA of the CDR3 is TGCGCCAGCAGCCTGCCGGAGGTCTTAAGGCACACAGATACGCAGTATTTT. Encoded protein: CASSLPEVLRHTDTQYF. The rearrangement joins TRBV5-1 to TRBJ2-3; a possible D gene is TRBD2 (5 bases). Germline V CDR1 and CDR2: SGHRS, YFSETQ. Trimming cost V 4 bases and J 2 bases, with 20 bases left between them. This CDR3 has 17 amino acids. Full variable domain (remainder filled in from reference TRBV5-1 and TRBJ2-3): KAGVTQTPRYLIKTRGQQVTLSCSPISGHRSVSWYQQTPGQGLQFLFEYFSETQRNKGNFPGRFSGRQFSNSRSEMNVSTLELGDSALYLCASSLPEVLRHTDTQYFGPGTRLTVL.